The source of this TCR beta chain is a study of chemoradiotherapy in HPV16-positive cancers. Overall study context: Candidate HPV-specific clones and shared TCR motifs came from two HPV16-positive patients.

Study results and caveats: HPV-responsive T-cell expansion during chemoradiotherapy was linked to improved recurrence-free survival in HPV16-positive patients. Functional assays defining HPV-specific T cells used only a couple of HPV16-positive patients. Candidate HPV-specific clones and E7-related TCR motifs grew in tumor during treatment.

Germline CDR1 and CDR2: MDHEN and SYDVKM. V lost 2 bases, J lost 2 bases, and 12 bases lay in between. The CDR3 spans 15 residues. Worth noting for this clone: What it recognizes is unknown.

Generated by immunoSEQ multiplex PCR, the TCRdb table keeps only in-frame clones and is missing some. Here the sample spans some 10,000 clones, 74% being singletons. This chain uses TRBV28 with TRBJ1-2; D remains unclear. The receptor's source is a human donor with HPV-associated anogenital cancer. This specimen was acquired from a patient who underwent chemoradiotherapy. Here the CDR3 DNA reads TGTGCCAGCAGTTTAACCGACGGGTGGAACTATGGCTACACCTTC. It is translated as CASSLTDGWNYGYTF.